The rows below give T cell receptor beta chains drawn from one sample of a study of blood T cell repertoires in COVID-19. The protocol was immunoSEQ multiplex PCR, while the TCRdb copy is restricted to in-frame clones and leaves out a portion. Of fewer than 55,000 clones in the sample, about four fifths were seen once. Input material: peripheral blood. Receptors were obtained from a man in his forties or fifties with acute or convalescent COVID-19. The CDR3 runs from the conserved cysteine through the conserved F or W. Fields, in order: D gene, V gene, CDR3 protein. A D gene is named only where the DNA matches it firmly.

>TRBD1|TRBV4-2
CASSPGQGALNTEAFF
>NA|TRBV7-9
CASSSPDSWGSGNTIYF
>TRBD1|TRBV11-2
CASSVDRGLSYEQYF
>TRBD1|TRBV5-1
CASTLRDRGYGYTF
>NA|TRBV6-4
CASSDGETAYGYTF
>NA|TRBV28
CASSFLGRETEAFF
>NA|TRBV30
CAWSVQSNTEAFF
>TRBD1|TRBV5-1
CASTTGGFSTNEKLFF
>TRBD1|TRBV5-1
CASSYSTGSNEQYF
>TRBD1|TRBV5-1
CASSDRDNSPLHF
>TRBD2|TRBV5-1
CASRHGLAGGPSLEQYF
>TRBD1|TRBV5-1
CASSKGQGETEAFF
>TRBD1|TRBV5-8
CASSDRGQNTGELFF
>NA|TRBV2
CASSELRGARGNTIYF
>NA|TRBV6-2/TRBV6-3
CASSYSYTGNEQFF
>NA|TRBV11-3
CASSPPGVGNEQFF
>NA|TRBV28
CASSLGGRGETQYF
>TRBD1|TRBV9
CASSVGGTANEKLFF
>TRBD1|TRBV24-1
CATSERTGGRETQYF
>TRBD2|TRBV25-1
CASSEASGRAFEETQYF
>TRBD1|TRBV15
CATSRDLQGARNTIYF
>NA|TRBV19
CASSIEGQNTEAFF
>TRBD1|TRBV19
CASSIDRRGRGEKLFF
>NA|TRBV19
CASSMSGGGVGTEAFF
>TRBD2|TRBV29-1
CSVLAGGTDTQYF
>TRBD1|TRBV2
CASNFRDSSYNEQFF
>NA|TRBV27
CASSFRDRHEQYF
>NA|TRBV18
CASSPPEGTEAFF
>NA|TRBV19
CASSTYGGYGETQYF
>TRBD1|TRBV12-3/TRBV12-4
CASTLTGGTEAFF
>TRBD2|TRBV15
CATSRWTSGQETQYF
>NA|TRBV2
CASTVGDTTYEQYF
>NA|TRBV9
CASSVAGRGRIDGYTF
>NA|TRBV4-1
CASSPRTALNTEAFF
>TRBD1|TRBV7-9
CASSSERTGQRSPLHF
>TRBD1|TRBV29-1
CSVDFKTGTGLGLGSYEQYF
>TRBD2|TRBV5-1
CASSLEGGSLTGELFF